The rows below give T cell receptor beta chains drawn from one sample of a study of blood T cells in healthy people across ages. Each CDR3 protein gets one entry after TCRdb re-called the 5' RACE reads with MiXCR. The sample includes about 800,000 distinct CDR3 sequences, 25% of them seen just once. The same specimen was also included in a second study, on T cells of mothers and their children.

The sample consisted of blood. These receptors all stem from a boy aged 5-17 years in good health. Both conserved end residues are part of each CDR3. D genes are given only for firm matches. Clone size is not always given. Where it is, it says once, few, many or a class for expanded clones.

clone size: NA; D gene: NA; J gene: TRBJ1-5; V gene: TRBV5-8; CDR3 DNA: TGTGCCAGCAGCTTGGCCGCCATTCAGCCCCAGCATTTT; CDR3 protein: CASSLAAIQPQHF
clone size: NA; D gene: NA; J gene: TRBJ2-7; V gene: TRBV5-6; CDR3 DNA: TGTGCCAGCAGCTTATACACGTACGAGCAGCACTTC; CDR3 protein: CASSLYTYEQHF
clone size: few; D gene: NA; J gene: TRBJ2-4; V gene: TRBV7-6; CDR3 DNA: TGTGCCAGCAGCTTAGGGCAGCCAGCCAAAAACATTCAGTACTTC; CDR3 protein: CASSLGQPAKNIQYF
clone size: NA; D gene: NA; J gene: TRBJ1-4; V gene: TRBV20-1; CDR3 DNA: TGCAGTGCCGAACCACAGGGTAATGAAAAACTGTTTTTT; CDR3 protein: CSAEPQGNEKLFF
clone size: many; D gene: TRBD1; J gene: TRBJ2-5; V gene: TRBV29-1; CDR3 DNA: TGCAGCGTCGGACAGGGACAAGAGACCCAGTACTTC; CDR3 protein: CSVGQGQETQYF
clone size: few; D gene: TRBD1; J gene: TRBJ1-2; V gene: TRBV18; CDR3 DNA: TGTGCCAGCTCACCCAGCAGGGGGACTGGTGGCTACACCTTC; CDR3 protein: CASSPSRGTGGYTF
clone size: NA; D gene: NA; J gene: TRBJ1-5; V gene: TRBV2; CDR3 DNA: TGTGCCAGCACAGGGGAGAATCAGCCCCAGCATTTT; CDR3 protein: CASTGENQPQHF
clone size: NA; D gene: NA; J gene: TRBJ2-4; V gene: TRBV5-1; CDR3 DNA: TGCGCCAGCAGCTGGGCCGACAGAAGTGGAGCCAAAAACATTCAGTACTTC; CDR3 protein: CASSWADRSGAKNIQYF
clone size: NA; D gene: NA; J gene: TRBJ2-1; V gene: TRBV20-1; CDR3 DNA: TGCAGTGCTCCCCCCGCTTGGAGCTCCTACAATGAGCAGTTCTTC; CDR3 protein: CSAPPAWSSYNEQFF
clone size: many; D gene: TRBD1; J gene: TRBJ1-2; V gene: TRBV12-3/TRBV12-4; CDR3 DNA: TGTGCCAGCAGTTTTTTAGCAGGGGGCCGCGGCTACACCTTC; CDR3 protein: CASSFLAGGRGYTF
clone size: few; D gene: NA; J gene: TRBJ1-2; V gene: TRBV3-1; CDR3 DNA: TGTGCCAGCAGCCAGCTGTTAGGGTATGGCTACACCTTC; CDR3 protein: CASSQLLGYGYTF
clone size: NA; D gene: TRBD2; J gene: TRBJ2-3; V gene: TRBV27; CDR3 DNA: TGTGCCAGCAGTTTTAGCGGGATTACTCGGGATACGCAGTATTTT; CDR3 protein: CASSFSGITRDTQYF
clone size: many; D gene: NA; J gene: TRBJ1-5; V gene: TRBV7-2; CDR3 DNA: TGTGCCAGCAGCCCGGACAGCGCCAAAAATCGGCCCCAGCATTTT; CDR3 protein: CASSPDSAKNRPQHF
clone size: few; D gene: TRBD1; J gene: TRBJ1-2; V gene: TRBV6-5; CDR3 DNA: TGTGCCAGCAGTTACGCCGCAGGGGGCATATATGGCTACACCTTC; CDR3 protein: CASSYAAGGIYGYTF
clone size: NA; D gene: TRBD2; J gene: TRBJ2-3; V gene: TRBV20-1; CDR3 DNA: TGCAGTGCTAGGGGGGTTGGCGGGAGCGTGCGTGGGAACACAGATACGCAGTATTTT; CDR3 protein: CSARGVGGSVRGNTDTQYF
clone size: few; D gene: TRBD2; J gene: TRBJ2-1; V gene: TRBV27; CDR3 DNA: TGTGCCAGCAGTGACCAGCGGGAGGGACCCTACAATGAGCAGTTCTTC; CDR3 protein: CASSDQREGPYNEQFF
clone size: NA; D gene: TRBD1; J gene: TRBJ2-5; V gene: TRBV12-3/TRBV12-4; CDR3 DNA: TGTGCCAGCAGTCGGGACAGGGTTTTAGAGACCCAGTACTTC; CDR3 protein: CASSRDRVLETQYF
clone size: NA; D gene: TRBD1; J gene: TRBJ2-3; V gene: TRBV9; CDR3 DNA: TGTGCCAGCAGCCCCCGGGACAGGGATAGGGATACGCAGTATTTT; CDR3 protein: CASSPRDRDRDTQYF
clone size: few; D gene: TRBD2; J gene: TRBJ2-3; V gene: TRBV7-2; CDR3 DNA: TGTGCCAGCAGCCTCATAGCGGGAGTTTCAGATACGCAGTATTTT; CDR3 protein: CASSLIAGVSDTQYF
clone size: NA; D gene: NA; J gene: TRBJ2-1; V gene: TRBV6-2/TRBV6-3; CDR3 DNA: TGTGCCAGCGGAGTTTGGGCCCTTTACAATGAGCAGTTCTTC; CDR3 protein: CASGVWALYNEQFF
clone size: few; D gene: NA; J gene: TRBJ2-7; V gene: TRBV10-3; CDR3 DNA: TGTGCCATCAGTTCCCCCTCGGCCGTAGTCAACGAGCAGTACTTC; CDR3 protein: CAISSPSAVVNEQYF
clone size: few; D gene: NA; J gene: TRBJ2-1; V gene: TRBV6-2/TRBV6-3; CDR3 DNA: TGTGCCAGCGGTCCGCAGGGGCCAAATGAGCAGTTCTTC; CDR3 protein: CASGPQGPNEQFF
clone size: few; D gene: NA; J gene: TRBJ1-2; V gene: TRBV29-1; CDR3 DNA: TGCAGCGTTGAGGATCCGGATGCTGGCTACACCTTC; CDR3 protein: CSVEDPDAGYTF
clone size: NA; D gene: NA; J gene: TRBJ2-1; V gene: TRBV7-9; CDR3 DNA: TGTGCCTCGAACGGCGGGGGCGACTCCAATGAGCAGTTCTTC; CDR3 protein: CASNGGGDSNEQFF
clone size: few; D gene: NA; J gene: TRBJ2-1; V gene: TRBV7-9; CDR3 DNA: TGTGCCAGCAGCTTAAATCCGAGTGAAGAGCAGTTCTTC; CDR3 protein: CASSLNPSEEQFF
clone size: NA; D gene: NA; J gene: TRBJ2-1; V gene: TRBV7-6; CDR3 DNA: TGTGCCAGCAGCCGAGGAGGGGGCGGCTCCTACAATGAGCAGTTCTTC; CDR3 protein: CASSRGGGGSYNEQFF
clone size: few; D gene: NA; J gene: TRBJ2-3; V gene: TRBV20-1; CDR3 DNA: TGCAGTGCTAGAACCTGGGGCTGGACAGATACGCAGTATTTT; CDR3 protein: CSARTWGWTDTQYF
clone size: many; D gene: TRBD1; J gene: TRBJ1-2; V gene: TRBV3-1; CDR3 DNA: TGTGCCAGCAGTCCCAGGGGGGAAGGCTACACCTTC; CDR3 protein: CASSPRGEGYTF
clone size: few; D gene: NA; J gene: TRBJ1-6; V gene: TRBV4-1; CDR3 DNA: TGCGCCAGCAGCCGCATACCCCTTGAACAGGGACCCCTCCACTTT; CDR3 protein: CASSRIPLEQGPLHF
clone size: few; D gene: TRBD1; J gene: TRBJ1-2; V gene: TRBV6-5; CDR3 DNA: TGTGCCAGCAGTCCGGACAGGGTGGGGGGCTACACCTTC; CDR3 protein: CASSPDRVGGYTF
clone size: NA; D gene: NA; J gene: TRBJ2-7; V gene: TRBV20-1; CDR3 DNA: TGCAGTGCTAGGTGGGGAGACAGCTTCTCCTACGAGCAGTACTTC; CDR3 protein: CSARWGDSFSYEQYF
clone size: few; D gene: TRBD2; J gene: TRBJ2-1; V gene: TRBV7-2; CDR3 DNA: TGTGCCAGCAGCCCCCCGGGACTAGCCTCCCCTGAGCAGTTCTTC; CDR3 protein: CASSPPGLASPEQFF
clone size: NA; D gene: NA; J gene: TRBJ2-3; V gene: TRBV7-3; CDR3 DNA: TGTGCCAGGAGCTTAGGGGCGGTAGATACGCAGTATTTT; CDR3 protein: CARSLGAVDTQYF
clone size: few; D gene: NA; J gene: TRBJ2-2; V gene: TRBV25-1; CDR3 DNA: TGTGCCGTGGGAGCGACAAAGAACACCGGGGAGCTGTTTTTT; CDR3 protein: CAVGATKNTGELFF
clone size: NA; D gene: NA; J gene: TRBJ2-1; V gene: TRBV12-3/TRBV12-4; CDR3 DNA: TGTGCCAGCAGCCCCCGGGACTTCCCCAATGAGCAGTTCTTC; CDR3 protein: CASSPRDFPNEQFF
clone size: NA; D gene: NA; J gene: TRBJ1-5; V gene: TRBV20-1; CDR3 DNA: TGCAGTGCTAGAAGGGGGGCTGGGGAACCCCAGCATTTT; CDR3 protein: CSARRGAGEPQHF
clone size: NA; D gene: NA; J gene: TRBJ1-1; V gene: TRBV28; CDR3 DNA: TGTGCCAGCAGTTCCCCGGGACTGACGAACACTGAAGCTTTCTTT; CDR3 protein: CASSSPGLTNTEAFF
clone size: few; D gene: NA; J gene: TRBJ2-5; V gene: TRBV10-3; CDR3 DNA: TGTGCCATCAGCCGTGTTAGCGCTCAAGAGACCCAGTACTTC; CDR3 protein: CAISRVSAQETQYF
clone size: NA; D gene: TRBD2; J gene: TRBJ2-7; V gene: TRBV28; CDR3 DNA: TGTGCCAGCAGCCCGACTAGCTCGCCCGAGCAGTACTTC; CDR3 protein: CASSPTSSPEQYF
clone size: NA; D gene: TRBD1; J gene: TRBJ1-4; V gene: TRBV5-1; CDR3 DNA: TGCGCCAGCAGCTTCAGGGGGCGTGATGAAAAACTGTTTTTT; CDR3 protein: CASSFRGRDEKLFF
clone size: NA; D gene: TRBD1; J gene: TRBJ2-7; V gene: TRBV29-1; CDR3 DNA: TGCAGCGTCTACAGGGGAGATCCCTCCTACGAGCAGTACTTC; CDR3 protein: CSVYRGDPSYEQYF
clone size: few; D gene: NA; J gene: TRBJ2-7; V gene: TRBV6-1; CDR3 DNA: TGTGCCACAGGGGACACTGAAGGATACGAGCAGTACTTC; CDR3 protein: CATGDTEGYEQYF
clone size: few; D gene: TRBD1; J gene: TRBJ1-2; V gene: TRBV12-5; CDR3 DNA: TGTGCTAGTGGTTCGGGACAGGGGGCGCGAAACTATGGCTACACCTTC; CDR3 protein: CASGSGQGARNYGYTF
clone size: NA; D gene: NA; J gene: TRBJ2-5; V gene: TRBV5-1; CDR3 DNA: TGCGCCAGCAGCCAACCGGGACTCCCAGGAGAGACCCAGCACTTC; CDR3 protein: CASSQPGLPGETQHF
clone size: NA; D gene: TRBD1; J gene: TRBJ2-3; V gene: TRBV5-1; CDR3 DNA: TGCGCCAGCAGCTTGGAATCGAGAAACAGGGGTCGCTTCACAGATACGCAGTATTTT; CDR3 protein: CASSLESRNRGRFTDTQYF
clone size: NA; D gene: NA; J gene: TRBJ1-4; V gene: TRBV7-9; CDR3 DNA: TGTGCCAGCAGCGCTGAATTGGGGGGAGCAACTAATGAAAAACTGTTTTTT; CDR3 protein: CASSAELGGATNEKLFF